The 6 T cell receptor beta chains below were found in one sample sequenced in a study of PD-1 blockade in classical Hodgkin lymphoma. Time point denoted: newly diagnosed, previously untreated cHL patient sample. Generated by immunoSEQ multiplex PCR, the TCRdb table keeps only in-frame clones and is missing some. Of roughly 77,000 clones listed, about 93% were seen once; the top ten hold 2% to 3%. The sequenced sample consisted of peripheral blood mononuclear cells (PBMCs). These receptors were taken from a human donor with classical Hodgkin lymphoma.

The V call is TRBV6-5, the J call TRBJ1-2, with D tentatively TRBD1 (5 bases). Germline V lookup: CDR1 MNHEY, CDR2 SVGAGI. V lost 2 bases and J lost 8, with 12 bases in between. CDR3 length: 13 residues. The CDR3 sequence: CASSYDRLEGYTF. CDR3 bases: TGTGCCAGCAGTTACGACAGATTGGAGGGCTACACCTTC.

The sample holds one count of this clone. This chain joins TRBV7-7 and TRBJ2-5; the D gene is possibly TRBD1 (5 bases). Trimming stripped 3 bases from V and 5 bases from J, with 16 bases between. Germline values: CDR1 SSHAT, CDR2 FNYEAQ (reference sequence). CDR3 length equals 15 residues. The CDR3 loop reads CASSLARASGETQYF. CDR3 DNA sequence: TGTGCCAGCAGCTTGGCCAGGGCCTCCGGTGAGACCCAGTACTTC.

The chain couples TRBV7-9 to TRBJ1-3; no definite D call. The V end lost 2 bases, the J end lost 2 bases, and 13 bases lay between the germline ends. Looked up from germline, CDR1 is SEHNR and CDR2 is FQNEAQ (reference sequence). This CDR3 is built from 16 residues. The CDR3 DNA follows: TGTGCCAGCAGCTTATCCGATACGAGGGCTGGAAACACCATATATTTT. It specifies CASSLSDTRAGNTIYF.

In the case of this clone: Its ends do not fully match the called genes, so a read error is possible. The CDR3 sequence is CASSEAARTEVF. CDR3 in DNA: TGTGCCAGCAGTGAAGCTGCTCGGACTGAGGTTTTT. The V call is TRBV2, the J call TRBJ2-3; perhaps TRBD2 as D (5 bases). The CDR3 sequence is 12 residues long. CDR1 is SNHLY and CDR2 is FYNNEI in the germline V gene.

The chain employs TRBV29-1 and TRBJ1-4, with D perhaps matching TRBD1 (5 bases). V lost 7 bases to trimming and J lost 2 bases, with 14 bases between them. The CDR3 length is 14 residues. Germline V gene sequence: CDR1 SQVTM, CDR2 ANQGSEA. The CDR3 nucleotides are TGCAGCGCCTGTGGGGGGACGACTAATGAAAAACTGTTTTTT. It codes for CSACGGTTNEKLFF.

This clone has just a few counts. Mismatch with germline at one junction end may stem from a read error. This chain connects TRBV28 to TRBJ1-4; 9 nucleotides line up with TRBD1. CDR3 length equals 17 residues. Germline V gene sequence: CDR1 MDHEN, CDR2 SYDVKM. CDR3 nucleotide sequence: TGTGCCAGCAGGTTGAACAGGGGGCTAGTGACTAGTGAAAAACTGTTTTTT. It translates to CASRLNRGLVTSEKLFF.